This TCR beta chain comes out of a study of long-term antiretroviral therapy in people with HIV. At the level of the study: The earliest samples came from an era when ART typically awaited falling CD4 counts. Findings of the study overall: Despite increasing after ART, diversity remained lower than that of transplant donor controls.

CDR3 length: 15 residues. Germline V gives CDR1 MDHEN, CDR2 SYDVKM. The V end lost 6 bases, the J end lost 1 base, and 16 bases lay between the germline ends. A word on this clone: Its target is not known.

immunoSEQ v3.0 was run at survey level. Sequencing used immunoSEQ multiplex PCR; TCRdb keeps in-frame clones, though not all of them. The sample shows roughly 30,000 clones, approximately 80% of them seen only once. Per donor, a minimum of one pre-ART and a minimum of two post-ART PBMC samples were available. Among participants with HIV, every one received treatment in the United States. The sequence was collected from a middle-aged man with HIV. Sequencing used unsorted PBMCs, obtained 0.3 years after starting antiretroviral therapy. This rearrangement joins TRBV28 to TRBJ2-7; D is tentatively TRBD1 or TRBD2 (6 bases each). The CDR3 DNA is TGTGCCAGCAGAGGAAGGGGGGCAGGGTCCTACGAGCAGTACTTC. Encoded protein: CASRGRGAGSYEQYF. The variable domain in full, completed from reference TRBV28 and TRBJ2-7, reads DVKVTQSSRYLVKRTGEKVFLECVQDMDHENMFWYRQDPGLGLRLIYFSYDVKMKEKGDIPEGYSVSREKKERFSLILESASTNQTSMYLCASRGRGAGSYEQYFGPGTRLTVT.